This T cell receptor beta chain emerged from a study of sequential checkpoint blockade in melanoma. This clone was counted at least ten times. As for treatment: randomized to nivolumab then ipilimumab (arm A) or the reverse (arm B). Trimming removed 2 bases from V and 2 bases from J, with 12 bases in between. Germline V lookup: CDR1 MGHRA, CDR2 YSYEKL. This CDR3 spans 15 amino acids. Generated by immunoSEQ multiplex PCR, the TCRdb table keeps only in-frame clones and is missing some. Among fewer than 4,500 clones, around 23% were seen once, and the ten largest hold roughly 13%. The rearrangement links TRBV4-1 to TRBJ1-2; D not resolved. Sequences were derived from tumor tissue (inferred from file names), sampled from a patient given nivolumab and ipilimumab in sequence. The clonotype originates from a human donor with melanoma. The CDR3 DNA sequence: TGCGCCAGCAGCCAACTAATCCACCAGAACTATGGCTACACCTTC. Protein: CASSQLIHQNYGYTF.